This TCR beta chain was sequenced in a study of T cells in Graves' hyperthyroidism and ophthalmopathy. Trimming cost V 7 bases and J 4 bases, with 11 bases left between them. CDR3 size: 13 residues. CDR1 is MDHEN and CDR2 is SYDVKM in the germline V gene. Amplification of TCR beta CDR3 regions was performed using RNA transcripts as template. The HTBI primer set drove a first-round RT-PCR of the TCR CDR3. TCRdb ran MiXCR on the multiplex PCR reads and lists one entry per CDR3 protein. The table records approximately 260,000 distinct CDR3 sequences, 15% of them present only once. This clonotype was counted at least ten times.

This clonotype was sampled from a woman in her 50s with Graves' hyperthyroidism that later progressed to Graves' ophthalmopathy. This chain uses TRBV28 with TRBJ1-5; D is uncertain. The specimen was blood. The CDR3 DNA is TGTGCCAGCAAGGCCCGGAGGAATCAGCCCCAGCATTTT. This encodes CASKARRNQPQHF.